Each of the 32 T cell receptor beta chains below was sequenced from the same sample in a study of blood T cell repertoires in COVID-19. Sequencing was performed with immunoSEQ multiplex PCR; in TCRdb, only in-frame clones are kept and a portion is missing. The table has about 240,000 clones, roughly 86% seen once. The material sequenced was peripheral blood. The origin of the receptors is a man older than 75 with acute or convalescent COVID-19.

This chain joins TRBV28 and TRBJ1-5; 10 nucleotides agree with TRBD1. Looked up from germline, CDR1 is MDHEN and CDR2 is SYDVKM. The CDR3 is made up of 15 amino acids. V lost 5 bases to trimming and J lost 1 base; unmatched junction nucleotides: 2. CDR3 sequence reads: CASSLTGGSNQPQHF. CDR3 coding DNA: TGTGCCAGCAGTCTGACAGGGGGCAGCAATCAGCCCCAGCATTTT.

The gene calls are TRBV19 and TRBJ1-1, with 8 nucleotides matching TRBD1. Germline V CDR1 and CDR2: LNHDA, SQIVND (reference sequence). This CDR3 contains 14 residues. Trimming at V came to 8 bases and at J to 2 bases, leaving 7 bases not matched to a gene. The CDR3 here is CASRRTGINTEAFF. CDR3 sequence (DNA): TGTGCCAGTCGTAGGACAGGGATAAACACTGAAGCTTTCTTT.

In this sample, this clone turned up a few times. The chain has TRBV10-3 and TRBJ1-2, with TRBD1 matching over 8 bases. Germline trimming cut 0 bases from V and 6 bases from J; bases unmatched to any gene: 9. Germline V lookup: CDR1 ENHRY, CDR2 SYGVKD. The CDR3 is made up of 16 amino acids. The DNA of the CDR3 is TGTGCCATCAGTGAGTCATTTTTGGACAGGGACCATGGCTACACCTTC. It yields the protein CAISESFLDRDHGYTF.

The chain is built from TRBV7-9 and TRBJ2-2; 8 bases match TRBD1. Trimming removed 5 bases from V and 8 bases from J; junction bases left unmatched: 7. In germline, CDR1 is SEHNR, CDR2 FQNEAQ (reference sequence). CDR3 size: 14 residues. CDR3 region: CASSPGQGEGELFF. As DNA, the CDR3 is TGTGCCAGCAGCCCTGGACAGGGCGAGGGGGAGCTGTTTTTT.

The chain carries TRBV27 and TRBJ1-2; D perhaps matches TRBD1 (5 bases). The germline gives CDR1 MNHEY, CDR2 SMNVEV (reference sequence). V was shortened by 7 bases and J by 4 bases, with 22 bases between the two germline ends. The CDR3 runs to 16 residues. CDR3: CASTPRGANGLYGYTF. CDR3 DNA: TGTGCCAGCACCCCGCGCGGGGCCAATGGTCTCTATGGCTACACCTTC.

The chain carries TRBV28 and TRBJ2-1; 10 nucleotides match TRBD1. Germline values: CDR1 MDHEN, CDR2 SYDVKM. This CDR3 comprises 14 residues. J lost 9 bases, V lost 11 bases, and 13 bases had no gene match. CDR3 region: CASAGRQGAVEQFF. For the CDR3, the DNA is TGTGCCTCAGCAGGGCGACAGGGGGCCGTTGAGCAGTTCTTC. The full variable domain, its missing parts supplied by reference TRBV28 and TRBJ2-1, is DVKVTQSSRYLVKRTGEKVFLECVQDMDHENMFWYRQDPGLGLRLIYFSYDVKMKEKGDIPEGYSVSREKKERFSLILESASTNQTSMYLCASAGRQGAVEQFFGPGTRLTVL.

V is TRBV18 and J is TRBJ2-7; D is ambiguous. V shed 3 bases and J shed 0 bases, with 3 bases lying between them. Germline assignment: CDR1 KGHSH and CDR2 LQKENI. The CDR3 is made up of 12 amino acids. CDR3: CASSPASYEQYF. CDR3 nucleotides: TGTGCCAGCTCACCGGCCTCCTACGAGCAGTACTTC.

V and J are TRBV3-1 (or the pseudogene TRBV3-2) and TRBJ1-5; 8 bases fit TRBD1. V was clipped by 1 base and J by 5 bases; unmatched bases: 4. CDR3 length equals 15 residues. Germline V gene lookup returns CDR1 LGHDT and CDR2 YNNKEL (reference sequence). CDR3 DNA: TGTGCCAGCAGCCAAGGGCCAGGGGGCGATCAGCCCCAGCATTTT. Encoded protein: CASSQGPGGDQPQHF.

This clone was recorded once. The chain joins TRBV27 to TRBJ2-3, with TRBD2 identical over 10 bases. The CDR3 extends over 15 amino acids. After removal of 6 bases from V and 2 bases from J, the junction contained 5 bases not matched to a gene. The germline V gene encodes CDR1 MNHEY and CDR2 SMNVEV (reference sequence). The CDR3 DNA reads as TGTGCCAGCAGACTAGCGGGATCTCTCACAGATACGCAGTATTTT. Protein product: CASRLAGSLTDTQYF.

This clone was counted a single time. This chain connects TRBV28 to TRBJ1-4; D perhaps matches TRBD1 (5 bases). The CDR3 has 14 amino acids. Trimming took off 7 bases at V and 5 bases at J, with 14 bases between the two ends. CDR1 and CDR2 from the germline V gene are MDHEN and SYDVKM. The CDR3 is CASIPGGPNEKLFF. CDR3 DNA: TGTGCCAGCATCCCGGGGGGACCGAATGAAAAACTGTTTTTT.

The sample holds a few counts of this clone. Distinct nucleotide sequences in the sample also encode this CDR3. The chain combines TRBV5-1 with TRBJ2-1; no clear D gene. Germline V CDR1 and CDR2: SGHRS, YFSETQ. The CDR3 is 12 residues long. V lost 1 base and J 7 bases, leaving 6 bases between the germline ends. CDR3 sequence (DNA): TGCGCCAGCAGCTTGTTTAGAAATGAGCAGTTCTTC. Residues: CASSLFRNEQFF.

The V call is TRBV19, the J call TRBJ1-5, with 10 bases fitting TRBD1. V gave up 3 bases and J gave up 4 bases; unmatched junction bases: 6. Germline assignment: CDR1 LNHDA and CDR2 SQIVND (reference sequence). The CDR3 length is 16 residues. This CDR3 is CASSIRDRGVNQPQHF. The CDR3 nucleotides are TGTGCCAGTAGTATCCGGGACAGGGGCGTTAATCAGCCCCAGCATTTT.

The chain has TRBV6-5 and TRBJ1-2, with D perhaps matching TRBD1 (6 bases). This CDR3 spans 15 amino acids. V lost 0 bases and J 4 bases, leaving 12 bases between the germline ends. Looked up from germline, CDR1 is MNHEY and CDR2 is SVGAGI. DNA of the CDR3: TGTGCCAGCAGTTACTCGGGACAAGGTCGCTATGGCTACACCTTC. Amino acid sequence: CASSYSGQGRYGYTF.

The chain carries TRBV28 and TRBJ1-5; a possible D gene is TRBD1 (5 bases). Trimming stripped 6 bases from V and 1 base from J, with 7 bases between. The CDR3 length is 13 residues. CDR1 and CDR2 (germline): MDHEN, SYDVKM. The CDR3 region is CASRDISNQPQHF. Here the CDR3 DNA reads TGTGCCAGCAGGGACATCAGCAATCAGCCCCAGCATTTT.

The J gene is TRBJ2-7, the V gene TRBV3-1 (or the pseudogene TRBV3-2); D remains unclear. Trimming removed 6 bases from V and 2 bases from J, with 5 bases in between. The CDR3 is 11 amino acids. CDR1 and CDR2 from the germline V gene are LGHDT and YNNKEL (reference sequence). The CDR3 reads CASSSTYEQYF. The CDR3 DNA reads as TGTGCCAGCAGTTCCACCTACGAGCAGTACTTC.

V gene TRBV29-1 combines with J gene TRBJ2-5, with no clear D. In germline, CDR1 is SQVTM, CDR2 ANQGSEA. Trimming pared 4 bases from V and 4 bases from J, leaving 7 bases between. The CDR3 covers 11 residues. The CDR3: CSVVIGETQYF. The CDR3 nucleotides read TGCAGCGTTGTAATCGGAGAGACCCAGTACTTC.

J is TRBJ2-7 and V is TRBV5-4, with 13 positions matching TRBD2. This CDR3 region has 17 residues. CDR1 is SGHNT and CDR2 is YYREEE in the germline V gene (reference sequence). V gave up 3 bases and J gave up 4 bases; unmatched junction bases: 10. DNA of the CDR3: TGTGCCAGCAGCTCCGAAGCGGGGACTAGCGGGACTTACGAGCAGTACTTC. Its protein product is CASSSEAGTSGTYEQYF.

This clone was observed once. J is TRBJ2-2 and V is TRBV7-8, with TRBD1 as a possible D gene (6 bases). V dropped 5 bases and J dropped 1 base, with 8 bases sitting between them. This CDR3 comprises 14 residues. Germline V CDR1 and CDR2: SGHVS, FQNEAQ. CDR3 loop: CASSPTGNTGELFF. For the CDR3, the DNA is TGTGCCAGCAGCCCGACAGGGAACACCGGGGAGCTGTTTTTT.

The V gene is TRBV5-1, the J gene TRBJ1-1; possibly TRBD1 for D (5 bases). This CDR3 is built from 15 residues. Per germline, CDR1 SGHRS and CDR2 YFSETQ. V was clipped by 0 bases and J by 4 bases, with 13 bases between them. CDR3 loop: CASSLVQSGGTEAFF. For the CDR3, the DNA is TGCGCCAGCAGCTTGGTTCAGAGCGGGGGCACTGAAGCTTTCTTT.

This chain joins TRBV7-6 and TRBJ1-1; TRBD1 agrees at 7 bases. The CDR3 contains 14 residues. The J segment lost 1 base and the V segment lost 2 bases, leaving 1 base of the junction unmatched. Germline V gives CDR1 SGHVS, CDR2 FNYEAQ. The CDR3 DNA sequence: TGTGCCAGCAGCTTATACAGGGGGAACACTGAAGCTTTCTTT. Amino acids: CASSLYRGNTEAFF.

The V and J genes are TRBV3-1 (or the pseudogene TRBV3-2) and TRBJ1-1; TRBD1 matches at 7 bases. V lost 0 bases and J lost 8; bases outside the gene matches: 9. CDR3 size: 15 residues. Germline V gives CDR1 LGHDT, CDR2 YNNKEL (reference sequence). CDR3 amino acids: CASSQEGNRGREAFF. CDR3 nucleotide sequence: TGTGCCAGCAGCCAAGAGGGGAACAGGGGCCGAGAAGCTTTCTTT.

The V call is TRBV7-3, the J call TRBJ2-7, with D possibly matching TRBD2 (6 bases). Germline assignment: CDR1 SGHTA and CDR2 FQGTGA. V lost 5 bases and J 2 bases, leaving 16 bases between the germline ends. The CDR3 has 15 amino acids. The DNA of the CDR3 is TGTGCCAGCAGCCTGGTCGGGGGAGACCCCTACGAGCAGTACTTC. Protein product: CASSLVGGDPYEQYF.

This sequence joins TRBV4-3 and TRBJ2-2; tentative D call: TRBD1 (6 bases). Looked up from germline, CDR1 is LGHNA and CDR2 is YSLEER. V lost 0 bases, J lost 5 bases, and 10 bases lay in between. The CDR3 is 15 amino acids. The CDR3 DNA sequence: TGCGCCAGCAGCCAAGATGTGGGGGCGACCGGGGAGCTGTTTTTT. Translated, it gives CASSQDVGATGELFF.

This chain uses TRBV10-2 with TRBJ1-1, with unresolved D. The germline gives CDR1 WSHSY, CDR2 SAAADI. The V gene lost 6 bases and the J gene lost 0 bases, with 5 bases spanning the gap. There are 12 residues in the CDR3. CDR3 amino acids: CASRSMNTEAFF. DNA for the CDR3: TGCGCCAGCAGGTCCATGAACACTGAAGCTTTCTTT.

The CDR3 coding sequence is TGTGCCAGCCGGGTAGCGGGTATCTACGAGCAGTACTTC. As protein: CASRVAGIYEQYF. The chain couples TRBV6-5 to TRBJ2-7; 7 bases agree with TRBD2. This CDR3 spans 13 amino acids. Germline V gene data show CDR1 as MNHEY and CDR2 as SVGAGI. Losses at the gene ends were 8 bases for V and 3 bases for J; bases not matched to a gene: 7.

The gene calls are TRBV11-2 and TRBJ1-2; D is undetermined. Trimming left V 5 bases short and J 7 bases short, with 14 bases between. This CDR3 comprises 13 residues. The germline CDR1 and CDR2 sequences are SGHAT and FQNNGV. The CDR3 protein is CASSNIRHVGYTF. For the CDR3, the DNA is TGTGCCAGCAGCAATATCAGACACGTTGGCTACACCTTC.

V is TRBV9 and J is TRBJ1-1; 7 positions match TRBD1. Trimming cost V 4 bases and J 4 bases; bases outside gene matches: 10. CDR1 SGDLS and CDR2 YYNGEE come from the germline V gene. The CDR3 runs 15 residues. Here the CDR3 reads CASSSRQGGGTEAFF. CDR3 sequence (DNA): TGTGCCAGCAGCTCGCGACAGGGCGGCGGCACTGAAGCTTTCTTT.

The chain employs TRBV24-1 and TRBJ2-7; 8 bases agree with TRBD2. V gave up 9 bases and J gave up 0 bases; unmatched junction bases: 3. Looked up from germline, CDR1 is KGHDR and CDR2 is SFDVKD. The CDR3 sequence is 13 residues long. For the CDR3, the DNA is TGTGCCACCGCTGGGACTAGCTCCTACGAGCAGTACTTC. Translation: CATAGTSSYEQYF.

The genes are TRBV20-1 and TRBJ2-1; D is possibly TRBD1 (6 bases). Germline CDR1 is DFQATT and CDR2 is SNEGSKA (reference sequence). V lost 3 bases and J lost 8, with 17 bases in between. This CDR3 spans 14 amino acids. CDR3 amino acids: CSASRGHSIDEQFF. The CDR3 nucleotides are TGCAGTGCTAGTAGGGGACACTCTATAGATGAGCAGTTCTTC.

This clone was recorded once. V is TRBV28 and J is TRBJ1-5, with 7 bases that match TRBD1. Per the germline V gene, CDR1 is MDHEN and CDR2 is SYDVKM. This CDR3 is 15 amino acids long. V shed 5 bases and J 3 bases; nucleotides not matched to a gene: 7. The CDR3 nucleotides are TGTGCCAGCAGTCAGGGGGTGGGGATCAATCAGCCCCAGCATTTT. Translating gives CASSQGVGINQPQHF.

The chain couples TRBV12-5 to TRBJ2-3; 10 nucleotides line up with TRBD1. Germline-derived CDR1 and CDR2 are LGHNT and FRNRAP. The CDR3 has 15 amino acids. Trimming cost V 4 bases and J 4 bases; bases outside gene matches: 5. For the CDR3, the DNA is TGTGCTAGTGGTTCCGGGACAGGGGCTTCAGATACGCAGTATTTT. Protein: CASGSGTGASDTQYF.

The rearrangement links TRBV3-1 (or the pseudogene TRBV3-2) to TRBJ1-5; 10 nucleotides match TRBD1. Germline V gives CDR1 LGHDT, CDR2 YNNKEL (reference sequence). V lost 6 bases and J lost 1; bases outside the gene matches: 12. The CDR3 consists of 18 residues. CDR3 coding DNA: TGTGCCAGCAGTCCAACGGACAGGGGGGGTCGGAGCAATCAGCCCCAGCATTTT. It translates to CASSPTDRGGRSNQPQHF.